These T cell receptor beta chains were read from a single sample in a study of graft-versus-host responses after intestinal transplantation. The method was immunoSEQ multiplex PCR; TCRdb's version includes in-frame clones alone and lacks a portion of them. This sample has about 39,000 clones; nearly 90% occur once, and the top ten carry approximately 7.1%. Source: PBMCs, taken 260 to 280 days after transplant. These receptors were collected from a human patient who received an intestinal transplant, so some T cells may come from the graft donor. Both conserved end residues are part of each CDR3.

TRBJ2-5,TRBV11-2,CASSPMGGETQYF
TRBJ2-7,TRBV4-1,CASSQMGQPPYEQYF
TRBJ1-1,TRBV11-2,CASQAGTHWNTEAFF
TRBJ1-2,TRBV29-1,CSVEFFGQNNYGYTF
TRBJ1-6,TRBV2,CASSEEGVGSPLHF
TRBJ1-4,TRBV30,CAWTVGRERRKTVF
TRBJ2-1,TRBV10-2,CASSEGGGTYNEQFF
TRBJ1-1,TRBV6-1,CASSLDSYTEAFF
TRBJ1-1,TRBV2,CASSVDSYAEAFF
TRBJ2-7,TRBV6-1,CASSATYEQYF
TRBJ1-3,TRBV7-3,CASSLKPGQGKLKNTIYF
TRBJ2-5,TRBV11-2,CASSPLDSLQETQYF
TRBJ2-3,TRBV6-1,CASSLGRGADTQYF
TRBJ1-2,TRBV7-2,CASSLAVVGYTF
TRBJ2-7,TRBV9,CATRRVGREPMWDEQYF
TRBJ2-1,TRBV6-1,CASRMQTRSYNEQFF
TRBJ1-2,TRBV27,CASSFYNQGIYGYTF
TRBJ1-2,TRBV5-5,CASSLDGWRANYGYTF
TRBJ2-1,TRBV11-2,CASSLNNEQFF
TRBJ1-2,TRBV18,CASSPQTGVGYGYTF
TRBJ1-5,TRBV5-1,CASSLGRDQPQHF
TRBJ1-2,TRBV2,CASSEQTGNYGYTF
TRBJ2-7,TRBV6-1,CASSPGQAIYEQYF
TRBJ2-5,TRBV5-6,CASSRTSGVLPQETQYF
TRBJ1-4,TRBV4-1,CASSQNRGHINEKLFF
TRBJ1-5,TRBV27,CASSLQGNQPQHF
TRBJ2-2,TRBV7-3,CASSLTGAGELFF
TRBJ2-2,TRBV11-3,CASSLEGLGRELFF
TRBJ2-2,TRBV7-3,CASSPQEGGYTGELFF
TRBJ1-1,TRBV5-1,CARSLNPDMRGRGSNTEAFF
TRBJ1-5,TRBV6-5,CASSTGSIWNQPQHF
TRBJ2-7,TRBV29-1,CSVASIYEQYF
TRBJ1-2,TRBV9,CASSVRGTGPVYGYTF